This T cell receptor beta chain was found in a study of cytomegalovirus exposure and HLA in healthy donors. This clone is a singleton in its sample. The antigen remains undetermined. Study outcomes and limitations: According to a later analysis, donors in an Asian-associated ancestry cluster reportedly had fewer N-insertions than the 666-donor mean.

PCR amplification relied on 60 Vbeta primers (plus 13 Jbeta primers). Authors' data handling: Roughly 73 million unique TCR beta chains, roughly 11 million of them shared, were counted by a later analysis. Profiled with immunoSEQ multiplex PCR; TCRdb holds only in-frame clones, not every one. The V and J calls and clone size were taken over from that table, and D and trimming were inferred from the DNA. The sample has about 150,000 clones; about 83% are singletons. CDR3 length: 15 amino acids. With 2 bases removed from V and 2 bases from J, the gap between germline ends came to 12 bases. CDR1 and CDR2 (germline): MNHNS, SASEGT.

The sequenced sample consisted of PBMCs. This chain uses TRBV6-1 with TRBJ1-2; D perhaps matches TRBD1 (5 bases). The receptor was isolated from a woman aged 40 to 50 in good health and CMV-seronegative. The CDR3 coding sequence is TGTGCCAGCAGTGAATGGATTGCAGGGAACTATGGCTACACCTTC. Its translation is CASSEWIAGNYGYTF.